One sample yielded the 18 T cell receptor beta chains listed below, sequenced in a study of human T cells and chemical hapten exposure. Stated time point: pre-sensitization, week 0. Treatment given: therapeutic diphenylcyclopropenone sensitization with weekly scalp DPC. TCRdb called the RACE reads again in MiXCR, with one record for every CDR3 protein. This table has fewer than 300,000 distinct CDR3 sequences, 7.5% to 10% appearing once. Sample: whole blood, taken in connection with sensitization to the hapten diphenylcyclopropenone (DPC). Source of these receptors: a woman between 40 and 55 years old with alopecia areata. Some clones in this sample may be carry-over from other donors' samples.

This clonotype has a handful of counts. V and J are TRBV18 and TRBJ1-2, with 9 bases fitting TRBD1. There are 15 residues in the CDR3. V lost 5 bases and J lost 8; bases outside the gene matches: 12. In germline, CDR1 is KGHSH, CDR2 LQKENI. Here the CDR3 reads CASSTSRDRDDGYTF. DNA for the CDR3: TGTGCCAGCTCAACGTCCCGGGACAGGGACGACGGCTACACCTTC. Supplemented by reference TRBV18 and TRBJ1-2, the full variable domain reads NAGVMQNPRHLVRRRGQEARLRCSPMKGHSHVYWYRQLPEEGLKFMVYLQKENIIDESGMPKERFSAEFPKEGPSILRIQQVVRGDSAAYFCASSTSRDRDDGYTFGSGTRLTVV.

In its sample, this clonotype was seen many times. This rearrangement joins TRBV12-3 or TRBV12-4 to TRBJ2-7, with TRBD2 matching 7 bases. V lost 2 bases and J lost 5; bases outside the gene matches: 6. CDR3 length: 14 residues. The CDR3 sequence: CASSLWQGGNEQYF. The CDR3 nucleotides are TGTGCCAGCAGTTTATGGCAGGGAGGGAACGAGCAGTACTTC.

This clonotype has only a few counts. The gene calls are TRBV5-1 and TRBJ2-2, with TRBD2 identical over 11 bases. Losses at the gene ends were 0 bases for V and 4 bases for J; bases not matched to a gene: 8. Germline lookup yields CDR1 SGHRS and CDR2 YFSETQ. This CDR3 contains 18 residues. The DNA of the CDR3 is TGCGCCAGCAGCTTGGCCTGGTCTAGCGGGAGGAGCACCGGGGAGCTGTTTTTT. Translation: CASSLAWSSGRSTGELFF.

Only a few counts were recorded for this clonotype. The chain employs TRBV19 and TRBJ1-5; D remains ambiguous. Looked up from germline, CDR1 is LNHDA and CDR2 is SQIVND (reference sequence). With 2 bases removed from V and 3 bases from J, the gap between germline ends came to 23 bases. The CDR3 runs to 19 residues. CDR3: CASSIRALALQTANQPQHF. CDR3 DNA sequence: TGTGCCAGTAGTATAAGGGCTCTCGCACTACAAACTGCCAATCAGCCCCAGCATTTT.

This clonotype has a handful of counts. This chain links TRBV29-1 with TRBJ1-1, with a weak D call TRBD1 (6 bases). The CDR3 is made up of 16 amino acids. Trimming removed 0 bases from V and 3 bases from J, with 17 bases in between. Germline lookup yields CDR1 SQVTM and CDR2 ANQGSEA. This chain's CDR3 is CSVEDGTRLGYTEAFF. The CDR3 coding sequence is TGCAGCGTTGAAGATGGGACACGCTTGGGGTACACTGAAGCTTTCTTT.

This rearrangement joins TRBV12-3 or TRBV12-4 to TRBJ1-5; TRBD1 agrees at 8 bases. The trim removed 4 bases at V and 7 bases at J, leaving 9 bases unmatched. The CDR3 sequence is 15 residues long. The CDR3 is CASSSAWTGHQPQHF. CDR3 DNA: TGTGCCAGCAGTTCCGCCTGGACAGGGCACCAGCCCCAGCATTTT.

This clonotype was counted a few times. CDR3 region: CASSPGQGAGQETQYF. Written as DNA, the CDR3 is TGTGCCAGCAGCCCTGGACAGGGAGCGGGACAAGAGACCCAGTACTTC. The gene calls are TRBV5-6 and TRBJ2-5; weak D call: TRBD1 (8 bases). Trimming took 4 bases from V and 2 from J, leaving 18 bases between them. Germline CDR1 reads SGHDT; CDR2 reads YYEEEE. The CDR3 totals 16 residues.

This clonotype was recorded a few times. CDR3 DNA: TGTGCCAGCAGCCAGTCGACAGGTAGCTCCTACGAGCAGTACTTC. Translated: CASSQSTGSSYEQYF. J is TRBJ2-7 and V is TRBV7-8, with a weak D call TRBD1 (6 bases). CDR3 length: 15 amino acids. Trimming shortened V by 5 bases and J by 0 bases, and 14 bases separated the two germline ends. Germline V gene lookup returns CDR1 SGHVS and CDR2 FQNEAQ.

J is TRBJ1-6 and V is TRBV2; D is ambiguous. This CDR3 region has 15 residues. Trimming left V 4 bases short and J 1 base short, with 8 bases between. Looked up from germline, CDR1 is SNHLY and CDR2 is FYNNEI. This CDR3 reads CASSVAGSYNSPLHF. The CDR3 DNA sequence: TGTGCCAGCAGTGTTGCGGGTTCCTATAATTCACCCCTCCACTTT.

This clonotype was seen more than once but under ten times. The rearrangement uses TRBV7-2 and TRBJ2-2, with TRBD2 matching 7 bases. The length of the CDR3 is 16 residues. Trimming at V came to 0 bases and at J to 6 bases, leaving 7 bases not matched to a gene. Germline V gene data show CDR1 as SGHTA and CDR2 as FQGNSA. CDR3 sequence (DNA): TGTGCCAGCAGCTTAGCGCGGGGGATGACCGCCGGGGAGCTGTTTTTT. Translation: CASSLARGMTAGELFF.

This clonotype has ten or more counts. The CDR3 region has the DNA TGTGCCACCAGTGACCCTAGCGGGACGAAGTCCTCCTACAATGAGCAGTTCTTC. Translating it yields CATSDPSGTKSSYNEQFF. V gene TRBV24-1 combines with J gene TRBJ2-1; 9 bases align to TRBD2. Germline assignment: CDR1 KGHDR and CDR2 SFDVKD. The CDR3 length is 18 residues. V lost 4 bases and J lost 0; bases outside the gene matches: 9.

This clonotype showed up just a few times. V gene TRBV5-1 combines with J gene TRBJ1-1; D is unresolved. V gave up 4 bases and J gave up 4 bases, with 17 bases separating them. Germline-derived CDR1 and CDR2 are SGHRS and YFSETQ. CDR3 length: 15 residues. The CDR3 spells CASSPNLEFATEAFF. Here the CDR3 DNA reads TGCGCCAGCAGCCCAAATTTAGAGTTTGCCACTGAAGCTTTCTTT.

This clonotype appeared many times. The chain recombines TRBV7-9 with TRBJ2-6, with 8 bases that match TRBD1. The J segment lost 4 bases and the V segment lost 3 bases, leaving 2 bases of the junction unmatched. The CDR3 has 15 residues. Germline CDR1 SEHNR, CDR2 FQNEAQ (reference sequence). The CDR3 region is CASSLTGAGANVLTF. The CDR3 DNA is TGTGCCAGCAGCTTGACAGGGGCCGGGGCCAACGTCCTGACTTTC.

The chain carries TRBV20-1 and TRBJ2-1; perhaps TRBD2 as D (6 bases). There are 13 residues in the CDR3. CDR1 is DFQATT, CDR2 SNEGSKA, per germline (reference sequence). Trimming removed 4 bases at V and 4 bases at J, with 11 bases between. CDR3 sequence (DNA): TGCAGTGCTACGGATGGGACTTACAATGAGCAGTTCTTC. Amino acids: CSATDGTYNEQFF.

The chain employs TRBV24-1 and TRBJ2-6, with TRBD1 matching over 7 bases. This CDR3 is built from 16 residues. CDR1 and CDR2 (germline): KGHDR, SFDVKD. V shed 7 bases, J shed 1 base, and the junction held 6 bases outside the gene matches. For the CDR3, the DNA is TGTGCCACCAGGCCAGGGGGAAATTCTGGGGCCAACGTCCTGACTTTC. Protein sequence: CATRPGGNSGANVLTF.

This chain joins TRBV12-3 or TRBV12-4 and TRBJ2-1; TRBD1 matches at 7 bases. This CDR3 is 13 amino acids long. Trimming at V came to 5 bases and at J to 8 bases, leaving 6 bases not matched to a gene. CDR3 DNA sequence: TGTGCCAGCAGTCTACAGGGGTGGGATGAGCAGTTCTTC. This translates into CASSLQGWDEQFF.

The rearrangement joins TRBV10-3 to TRBJ2-5; 7 positions agree with TRBD1. Germline CDR1 and CDR2: ENHRY and SYGVKD. V shed 10 bases and J 1 base; nucleotides not matched to a gene: 6. The CDR3 spans 13 residues. The CDR3 DNA follows: TGTGCCACCTGGCGACAGGGCCAAGAGACCCAGTACTTC. This codes for CATWRQGQETQYF.

This clonotype was seen at least ten times. This chain joins TRBV18 and TRBJ2-3; 10 bases match TRBD2. Germline CDR1 KGHSH, CDR2 LQKENI. J lost 1 base, V lost 6 bases, and 7 bases had no gene match. This CDR3 spans 16 amino acids. The CDR3 spells CASSPTGLAGTDTQYF. The CDR3 DNA follows: TGTGCCAGCTCCCCTACCGGACTAGCGGGCACAGATACGCAGTATTTT.